This T cell receptor (beta chain) stems from a study of shared clonotypes between healthy human individuals. Only in-frame clones appear in the TCRdb table, and some are missing; sequencing was by immunoSEQ multiplex PCR. The table records hundreds of thousands of clones, 92% of them present only once. The study's findings and limits: As a rule, naive subsets had a larger estimated richness than memory subsets. At large depth, rarefaction still showed sorted-subset sequencing to be incomplete. In four donors, around 4.8% of naive CD4 clonotypes appeared in common.

As for this clone: The antigen is undetermined.

Positive CCR7 selection of CD45RO-negative cells yielded the naive CD8 cells, and terminally differentiated effector memory CD45RA+ cells were excluded. Adult donors, all healthy and HIV-negative, had no recent acute infections or vaccinations. Specimen: naive CD8+ T cells sorted from blood. This sequence was found in a man aged 30 to 45 in good health.

CDR3 protein: CASLDRVGGNTIYF. In nucleotides, the CDR3 is TGTGCCAGTTTAGACAGGGTGGGAGGAAACACCATATATTTT. The chain combines TRBV6-1 with TRBJ1-3, with 7 nucleotides matching TRBD1. Germline lookup yields CDR1 MNHNS and CDR2 SASEGT. This CDR3 contains 14 residues. J lost 4 bases, V lost 9 bases, and 9 bases had no gene match.